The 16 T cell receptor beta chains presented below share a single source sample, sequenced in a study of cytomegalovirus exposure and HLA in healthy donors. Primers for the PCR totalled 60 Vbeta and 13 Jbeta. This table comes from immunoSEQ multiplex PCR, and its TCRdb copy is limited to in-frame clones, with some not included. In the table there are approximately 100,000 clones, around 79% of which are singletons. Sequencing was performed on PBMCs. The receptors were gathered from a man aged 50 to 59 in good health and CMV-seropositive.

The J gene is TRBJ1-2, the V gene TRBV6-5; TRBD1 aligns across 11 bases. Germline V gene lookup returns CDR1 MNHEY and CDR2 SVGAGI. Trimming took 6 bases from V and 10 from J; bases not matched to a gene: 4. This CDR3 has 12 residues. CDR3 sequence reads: CASRQGQGAYTF. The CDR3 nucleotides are TGTGCCAGCAGGCAAGGACAGGGGGCCTACACCTTC.

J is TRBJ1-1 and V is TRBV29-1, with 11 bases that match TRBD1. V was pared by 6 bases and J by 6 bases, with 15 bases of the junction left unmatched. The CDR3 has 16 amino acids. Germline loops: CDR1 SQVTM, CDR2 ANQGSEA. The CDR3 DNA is TGCAGCGTCGACCCCCGGACAGGGGGCGGCTCTTCTGAAGCTTTCTTT. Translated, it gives CSVDPRTGGGSSEAFF.

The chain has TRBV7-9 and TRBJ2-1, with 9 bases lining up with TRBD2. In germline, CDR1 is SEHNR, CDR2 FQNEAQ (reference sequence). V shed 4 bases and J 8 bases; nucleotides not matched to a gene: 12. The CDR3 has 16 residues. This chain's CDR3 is CASSSGGGRGRDEQFF. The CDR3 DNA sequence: TGTGCCAGCAGCTCCGGCGGCGGGAGGGGTAGGGATGAGCAGTTCTTC.

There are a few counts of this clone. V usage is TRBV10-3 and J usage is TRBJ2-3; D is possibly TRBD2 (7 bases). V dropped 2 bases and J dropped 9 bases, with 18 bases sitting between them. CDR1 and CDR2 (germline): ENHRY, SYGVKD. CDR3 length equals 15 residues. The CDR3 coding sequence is TGTGCCATCAGTGAGCCTAACAGGGAGGGGGGCACGCAGTATTTT. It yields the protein CAISEPNREGGTQYF.

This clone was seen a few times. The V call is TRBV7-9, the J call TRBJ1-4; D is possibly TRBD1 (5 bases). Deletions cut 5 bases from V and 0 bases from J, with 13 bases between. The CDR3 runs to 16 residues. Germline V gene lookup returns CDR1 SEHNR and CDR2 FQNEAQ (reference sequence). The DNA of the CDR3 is TGTGCCAGCAGCCGCCAACAGGATTCAACTAATGAAAAACTGTTTTTT. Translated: CASSRQQDSTNEKLFF.

The CDR3 protein is CASSLSGWEAFF. In DNA form, the CDR3 reads TGTGCCAGCAGCTTATCGGGTTGGGAAGCTTTCTTT. The gene calls are TRBV5-8 and TRBJ1-1; D is ambiguous. Germline V gene lookup returns CDR1 SGHTS and CDR2 YDEGEE. V lost 2 bases to trimming and J lost 8 bases, with 10 bases between them. The CDR3 sequence is 12 residues long.

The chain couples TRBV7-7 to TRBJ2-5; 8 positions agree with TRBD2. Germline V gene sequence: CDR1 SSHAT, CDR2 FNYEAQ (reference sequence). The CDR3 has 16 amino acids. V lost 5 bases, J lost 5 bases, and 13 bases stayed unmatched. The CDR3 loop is CASSRNSREGWETQYF. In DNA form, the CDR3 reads TGTGCCAGCAGCCGTAATAGTCGGGAGGGTTGGGAGACCCAGTACTTC.

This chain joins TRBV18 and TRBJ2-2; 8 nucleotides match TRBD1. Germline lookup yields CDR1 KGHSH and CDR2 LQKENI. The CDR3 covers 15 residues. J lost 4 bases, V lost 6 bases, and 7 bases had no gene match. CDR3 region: CASSYGTGGTGELFF. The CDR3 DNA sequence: TGTGCCAGCTCGTACGGGACAGGAGGCACCGGGGAGCTGTTTTTT.

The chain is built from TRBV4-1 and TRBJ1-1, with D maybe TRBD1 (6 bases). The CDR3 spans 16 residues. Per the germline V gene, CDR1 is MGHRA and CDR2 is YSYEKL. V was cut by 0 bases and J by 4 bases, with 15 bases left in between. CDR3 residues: CASSQEGAGVITEAFF. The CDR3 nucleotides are TGCGCCAGCAGCCAAGAGGGGGCAGGAGTGATCACTGAAGCTTTCTTT.

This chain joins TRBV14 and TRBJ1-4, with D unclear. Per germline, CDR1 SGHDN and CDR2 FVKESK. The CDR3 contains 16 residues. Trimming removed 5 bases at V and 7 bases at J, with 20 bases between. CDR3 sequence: CASSKQNSGWAEKLFF. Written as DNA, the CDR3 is TGTGCCAGCAGCAAACAGAACAGTGGGTGGGCTGAAAAACTGTTTTTT.

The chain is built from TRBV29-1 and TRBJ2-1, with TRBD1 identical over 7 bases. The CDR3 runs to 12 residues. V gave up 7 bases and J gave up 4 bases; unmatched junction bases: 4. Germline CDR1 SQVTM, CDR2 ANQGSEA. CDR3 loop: CSASTGYNEQFF. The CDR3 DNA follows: TGCAGCGCTTCGACAGGGTACAATGAGCAGTTCTTC.

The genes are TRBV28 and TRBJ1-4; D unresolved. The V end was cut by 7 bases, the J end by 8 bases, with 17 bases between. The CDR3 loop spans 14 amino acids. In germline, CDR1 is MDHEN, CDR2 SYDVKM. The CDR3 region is CASTPGGVEEKLFF. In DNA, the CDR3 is TGTGCCAGCACACCGGGCGGGGTAGAAGAAAAACTGTTTTTT.

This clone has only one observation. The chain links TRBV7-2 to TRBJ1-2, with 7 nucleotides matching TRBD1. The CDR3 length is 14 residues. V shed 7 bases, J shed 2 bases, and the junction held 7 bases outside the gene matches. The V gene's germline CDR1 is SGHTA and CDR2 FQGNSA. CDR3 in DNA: TGTGCCAGCAACCCGGGACAGTCAAACTATGGCTACACCTTC. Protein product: CASNPGQSNYGYTF. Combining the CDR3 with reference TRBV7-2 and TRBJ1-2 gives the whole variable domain GAGVSQSPSNKVTEKGKDVELRCDPISGHTALYWYRQSLGQGLEFLIYFQGNSAPDKSGLPSDRFSAERTGGSVSTLTIQRTQQEDSAVYLCASNPGQSNYGYTFGSGTRLTVV.

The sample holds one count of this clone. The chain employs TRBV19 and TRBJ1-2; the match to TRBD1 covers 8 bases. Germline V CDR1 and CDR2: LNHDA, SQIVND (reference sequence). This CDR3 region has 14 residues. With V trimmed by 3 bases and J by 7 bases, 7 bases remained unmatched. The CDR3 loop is CASSMDRESFGYTF. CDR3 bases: TGTGCCAGTAGTATGGACAGGGAGTCGTTTGGCTACACCTTC.

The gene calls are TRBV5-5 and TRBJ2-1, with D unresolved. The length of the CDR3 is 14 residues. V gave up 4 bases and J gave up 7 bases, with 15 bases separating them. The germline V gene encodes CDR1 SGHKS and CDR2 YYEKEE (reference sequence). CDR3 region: CASSANSMLNEQFF. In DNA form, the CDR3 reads TGTGCCAGCAGCGCCAACTCCATGCTTAATGAGCAGTTCTTC.

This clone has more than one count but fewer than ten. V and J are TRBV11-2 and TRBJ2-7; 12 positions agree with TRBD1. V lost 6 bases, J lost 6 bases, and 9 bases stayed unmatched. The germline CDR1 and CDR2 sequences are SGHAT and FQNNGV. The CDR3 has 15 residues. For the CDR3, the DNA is TGTGCCAGCAGGGCCGGGACAGGGGGCCCTGGCGAGCAGTACTTC. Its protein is CASRAGTGGPGEQYF.